One sample yielded the 24 T cell receptor beta chains listed below, sequenced in a study of T-cell reconstitution after alpha-beta-depleted transplantation in children. Molecular barcoding with unique molecular identifiers was used for the TCRbeta library. TCRdb processed the PCR reads anew with MiXCR; each CDR3 protein has one entry. The profile shows 280,000 or so distinct CDR3 sequences, roughly 10% of them singletons. Sample: peripheral blood, taken 180 days after TCRalphabeta/CD19-depleted stem cell transplant. The receptors stem from a male patient aged 2 to 10 who had a stem cell transplant for chronic granulomatous disease, so the T cells may come from the graft donor.

This clonotype has at least ten counts. The CDR3, as DNA: TGCGCCAGCAGCCCACGGGTTGGCAATGAGCAGTTCTTC. Protein sequence: CASSPRVGNEQFF. The V call is TRBV5-1, the J call TRBJ2-1; D is uncertain. The CDR3 is 13 residues long. CDR1 SGHRS and CDR2 YFSETQ come from the germline V gene. The germline V and J ends were trimmed by 4 bases and 6 bases, with 11 bases remaining between them. Supplemented by reference TRBV5-1 and TRBJ2-1, the full variable domain reads KAGVTQTPRYLIKTRGQQVTLSCSPISGHRSVSWYQQTPGQGLQFLFEYFSETQRNKGNFPGRFSGRQFSNSRSEMNVSTLELGDSALYLCASSPRVGNEQFFGPGTRLTVL.

This clonotype was recorded many times. The J gene is TRBJ2-7, the V gene TRBV12-3 or TRBV12-4; TRBD1 is a possible D gene (6 bases). CDR3 length: 13 residues. Trimming stripped 3 bases from V and 3 bases from J, with 9 bases between. The CDR3 sequence: CASSFTGIYEQYF. The CDR3 DNA reads TGTGCCAGCAGTTTTACAGGGATCTACGAGCAGTACTTC.

There are many counts of this clonotype. The V call is TRBV3-1, the J call TRBJ2-1, with TRBD2 matching 7 bases. The CDR3 spans 15 residues. From germline, CDR1 is LGHDT and CDR2 YNNKEL (reference sequence). Losses at the gene ends were 0 bases for V and 8 bases for J; bases not matched to a gene: 7. CDR3 residues: CASSQESDTSDEQFF. Here the CDR3 DNA reads TGTGCCAGCAGCCAAGAGTCGGACACTAGCGATGAGCAGTTCTTC.

This clonotype was seen many times. The chain links TRBV27 to TRBJ1-5; TRBD1 matches 7 bases. Germline CDR1 is MNHEY and CDR2 is SMNVEV (reference sequence). This CDR3 has 16 residues. V shed 0 bases and J 11 bases; nucleotides not matched to a gene: 13. The CDR3 DNA sequence: TGTGCCAGCAGTTTATCCATGACAGGGTACTGGGGGTCCCAGCATTTT. Protein product: CASSLSMTGYWGSQHF.

This clonotype has just a few counts. The V call is TRBV5-4, the J call TRBJ2-1, with TRBD2 matching over 10 bases. The trim removed 3 bases at V and 6 bases at J, leaving 3 bases unmatched. This CDR3 has 14 residues. The germline V gene has CDR1 SGHNT and CDR2 YYREEE (reference sequence). CDR3 loop: CASSSSGGINEQFF. CDR3 coding DNA: TGTGCCAGCAGCTCTAGCGGGGGAATCAATGAGCAGTTCTTC.

This clonotype showed up just a few times. The junction shows a germline mismatch at one end, possibly a read error. The CDR3 spells CCARDATRFGSPGSYEQYF. CDR3 DNA sequence: TGCTGTGCTAGAGACGCCACGCGTTTCGGGAGCCCCGGTTCCTACGAGCAGTACTTC. This chain links TRBV20-1 with TRBJ2-7; tentative D call: TRBD2 (6 bases). The V gene's germline CDR1 is DFQATT and CDR2 SNEGSKA (reference sequence). This CDR3 region has 19 residues.

This clonotype was detected many times. This chain connects TRBV7-2 to TRBJ2-4; D may match TRBD1 or TRBD2 (5 bases each). Per germline, CDR1 SGHTA and CDR2 FQGNSA. V lost 5 bases, J lost 5 bases, and 22 bases lay in between. There are 17 residues in the CDR3. The CDR3 region is CASSAGGGSTSQNIQYF. DNA of the CDR3: TGTGCCAGCAGCGCAGGTGGGGGTTCTACGTCCCAAAACATTCAGTACTTC.

This clonotype was recorded at least ten times. The rearrangement links TRBV12-3 or TRBV12-4 to TRBJ2-2, with 9 nucleotides matching TRBD2. The V gene end was trimmed by 2 bases and the J gene end by 1 base; junction bases not matched to a gene: 2. The CDR3 totals 16 residues. The CDR3 reads CASSLRLAVNTGELFF. The DNA of the CDR3 is TGTGCCAGCAGTTTAAGACTAGCGGTGAACACCGGGGAGCTGTTTTTT.

This clonotype appeared many times. The CDR3 loop is CASSQRGSTQETQYF. CDR3 coding DNA: TGTGCCAGCAGCCAAAGAGGGAGTACTCAAGAGACCCAGTACTTC. The chain is built from TRBV4-2 and TRBJ2-5, with D perhaps matching TRBD2 (5 bases). This CDR3 has 15 amino acids. The germline gives CDR1 LGHNA, CDR2 YNFKEQ. V lost 2 bases, J lost 2 bases, and 12 bases lay in between.

This clonotype was picked up many times. The chain carries TRBV5-1 and TRBJ2-3; 7 nucleotides line up with TRBD2. The CDR3 consists of 17 residues. Trimming removed 0 bases from V and 2 bases from J; junction bases left unmatched: 9. Germline V gene data show CDR1 as SGHRS and CDR2 as YFSETQ. The CDR3 sequence: CASSLDSSGHFTDTQYF. In DNA, the CDR3 is TGCGCCAGCAGCTTGGATTCTAGCGGTCATTTCACAGATACGCAGTATTTT.

To note about this clonotype: The CDR3 end shows no conserved phenylalanine or tryptophan, and so a read error is likely. In DNA form, the CDR3 reads TGCAGTGCCAGAGTCGGGGGGACCTACGAGCAGTACTTA. Its protein product is CSARVGGTYEQYL. V and J are TRBV20-1 and TRBJ2-7, with TRBD2 matching 7 bases. The germline V gene encodes CDR1 DFQATT and CDR2 SNEGSKA (reference sequence). The CDR3 covers 13 residues.

This clonotype was seen many times. This chain links TRBV29-1 with TRBJ2-5; D possibly uses TRBD1 or TRBD2 (5 bases each). Deletions cut 5 bases from V and 5 bases from J, with 15 bases between. CDR1 is SQVTM, CDR2 ANQGSEA, per germline. There are 13 residues in the CDR3. Here the CDR3 reads CSVPGPWGETQYF. CDR3 in DNA: TGCAGCGTTCCGGGGCCATGGGGGGAGACCCAGTACTTC.

This clonotype was detected ten times or more. This chain uses TRBV3-1 with TRBJ2-7; 10 nucleotides align to TRBD2. The CDR3 has 15 amino acids. Germline V CDR1 and CDR2: LGHDT, YNNKEL (reference sequence). Unmatched junction bases numbered 5, after V lost 3 bases and J lost 3 bases. CDR3 sequence reads: CASSHTGLANYEQYF. As DNA, the CDR3 is TGTGCCAGCAGCCATACGGGACTAGCGAACTACGAGCAGTACTTC.

This clonotype was observed many times. The J gene is TRBJ2-7, the V gene TRBV20-1; TRBD1 is a possible D gene (7 bases). Germline CDR1 reads DFQATT; CDR2 reads SNEGSKA (reference sequence). This CDR3 has 22 residues. Trimming stripped 2 bases from V and 0 bases from J, with 35 bases between. CDR3 sequence (DNA): TGCAGTGCTAGACTCACCCTAAGGGACAGATACCTCCGTAACGGGAGCTCCTACGAGCAGTACTTC. Amino acids: CSARLTLRDRYLRNGSSYEQYF.

Many counts were recorded for this clonotype. V gene TRBV11-3 combines with J gene TRBJ2-7, with a possible D match to TRBD2 (6 bases). This CDR3 has 14 amino acids. Trimming took off 5 bases at V and 4 bases at J, with 15 bases between the two ends. Germline loops: CDR1 SGHNT, CDR2 YENEEA. CDR3 loop: CASSRGTPPYEQYF. CDR3 sequence (DNA): TGTGCCAGCAGCAGAGGGACTCCTCCTTACGAGCAGTACTTC.

This clonotype was observed at least ten times. The rearrangement uses TRBV7-8 and TRBJ1-5; weak D call: TRBD1 (6 bases). The ends were cut back, 1 base at V and 2 bases at J, with 15 bases in the middle. The CDR3 consists of 17 residues. From germline, CDR1 is SGHVS and CDR2 FQNEAQ. The CDR3 loop is CASSLERYRAGNQPQHF. For the CDR3, the DNA is TGTGCCAGCAGCTTAGAAAGGTACAGGGCGGGCAATCAGCCCCAGCATTTT.

This clonotype was picked up many times. The rearrangement links TRBV12-3 or TRBV12-4 to TRBJ2-3, with 8 bases lining up with TRBD1. J gave up 0 bases and V 6 bases, and 8 bases lay outside the gene matches. The CDR3 totals 16 residues. The CDR3 DNA reads as TGTGCCAGCAGCAGGGGGCCGGGACAGAGCACAGATACGCAGTATTTT. Protein sequence: CASSRGPGQSTDTQYF.

For this clonotype: A single base separates this from a much larger clone, so it may be a read error. The genes are TRBV5-1 and TRBJ2-2, with 8 bases identical to TRBD2. CDR1 is SGHRS and CDR2 is YFSETQ in the germline V gene. The junction had 8 bases not matched to a gene; V was cut back by 4 bases and J by 0 bases. CDR3 length: 17 amino acids. CDR3: CASSMNSGATNTGELFF. CDR3 sequence (DNA): TGCGCCAGCAGCATGAATAGCGGGGCGACGAACACCGGGGAGCTGTTTTTT.

In the case of this clonotype: Likely a read error: the CDR3 ends without its conserved phenylalanine or tryptophan. The chain recombines TRBV6-5 with TRBJ2-1, with 10 nucleotides matching TRBD2. Germline CDR1 MNHEY, CDR2 SVGAGI. Unmatched junction bases numbered 5, after V lost 5 bases and J lost 13 bases. This CDR3 is 12 amino acids long. DNA for the CDR3: TGTGCCAGCAGTCTAGCGGGAGCGGGACAGTTCTCC. Residues: CASSLAGAGQFS.

This clonotype was found many times. V and J are TRBV27 and TRBJ2-7, with no clear D. The CDR3 extends over 10 amino acids. V dropped 7 bases and J dropped 5 bases, with 6 bases sitting between them. Germline CDR1 and CDR2: MNHEY and SMNVEV (reference sequence). This CDR3 is CASIDDEQYF. The CDR3 DNA is TGTGCCAGCATAGACGACGAGCAGTACTTC.

This clonotype has at least ten counts. The chain recombines TRBV7-9 with TRBJ2-7; the match to TRBD1 covers 9 bases. This CDR3 spans 15 amino acids. Germline CDR1 and CDR2: SEHNR and FQNEAQ (reference sequence). Trimming at V came to 4 bases and at J to 1 base, leaving 5 bases not matched to a gene. CDR3 DNA: TGTGCCAGCAGCTCGAGGGACAGGGAGTCCTACGAGCAGTACTTC. It yields the protein CASSSRDRESYEQYF.

This clonotype was seen many times. The chain has TRBV7-9 and TRBJ1-3; D is ambiguous. Germline assignment: CDR1 SEHNR and CDR2 FQNEAQ (reference sequence). Between the trimmed V and J ends, which lost 1 base and 6 bases, there was a span of 13 bases. This CDR3 spans 15 amino acids. Here the CDR3 DNA reads TGTGCCAGCAGCTTAGGCGAACATTTTGCAAACACCATATATTTT. Translating it yields CASSLGEHFANTIYF.

This clonotype came up many times. The V and J genes are TRBV12-3 or TRBV12-4 and TRBJ2-2; 8 nucleotides match TRBD1. The V gene end was trimmed by 5 bases and the J gene end by 5 bases; junction bases not matched to a gene: 7. This CDR3 is 15 amino acids long. The CDR3 loop reads CASSPRTGITGELFF. Here the CDR3 DNA reads TGTGCCAGCAGTCCGAGGACAGGGATTACCGGGGAGCTGTTTTTT.

This clonotype was recorded at least ten times. CDR3 sequence: CASSLSGAHEQYF. The DNA of the CDR3 is TGTGCCAGCAGTTTAAGTGGAGCCCACGAGCAGTACTTC. The V call is TRBV27, the J call TRBJ2-7, with no clear D. The CDR3 has 13 residues. The germline V gene encodes CDR1 MNHEY and CDR2 SMNVEV (reference sequence). V shed 2 bases and J shed 5 bases, with 10 bases lying between them.